Given below is one T cell receptor (beta chain) in context. Profiled with immunoSEQ multiplex PCR; TCRdb holds only in-frame clones, not every one. The table has around 480,000 clones, about 85% seen once. This entry is derived from a study of blood T cell repertoires in COVID-19. Clinical history as reported by participants underpinned cohort assignment. The CDR3 has 15 residues. Germline-derived CDR1 and CDR2 are MNHNY and SVGAGI (reference sequence). The junction had 8 bases not matched to a gene; V was cut back by 8 bases and J by 5 bases. This sequence originates from a woman between 18 and 29 years old who had recovered from COVID-19. The source material was PBMCs or T cells enriched from blood (not recorded which). The chain couples TRBV6-6 to TRBJ1-5; TRBD1 agrees at 11 bases. The CDR3: CASRSWTGGHQPQHF. The CDR3 DNA sequence: TGTGCCAGCCGGAGCTGGACAGGGGGCCATCAGCCCCAGCATTTT.